Listed here are 17 T cell receptor beta chains from one sample, sequenced in a study of radiation and T cells in renal cell carcinoma. The treatment denotes: treatment-naive control, cytoreductive nephrectomy. Sequencing used immunoSEQ multiplex PCR; TCRdb keeps in-frame clones, though not all of them. The data show roughly 18,000 clones, about three fifths seen once. Sequenced material: tumor tissue, taken from a patient whose treatment was nephrectomy without radiotherapy. These receptors all come from a man aged 50 to 60 with renal cell carcinoma.

The chain uses TRBV18 and TRBJ2-7, with 7 bases matching TRBD1. V lost 6 bases and J lost 3; bases outside the gene matches: 8. CDR3 size: 14 residues. CDR1 is KGHSH, CDR2 LQKENI, per germline. The DNA of the CDR3 is TGTGCCAGCTCGCCCGGGACAGCTTTCTACGAGCAGTACTTC. This sequence encodes CASSPGTAFYEQYF.

The sample holds many counts of this clone. The sample holds other DNA sequences that translate to the same CDR3. The rearrangement joins TRBV4-2 to TRBJ1-1; unclear D gene. Trimming removed 1 base from V and 3 bases from J, with 3 bases in between. The CDR3 covers 12 residues. Germline V gene sequence: CDR1 LGHNA, CDR2 YNFKEQ. The CDR3 DNA follows: TGTGCCAGCAGCCAAGTTGACACTGAAGCTTTCTTT. Its protein product is CASSQVDTEAFF.

The chain has TRBV7-7 and TRBJ1-1; TRBD1 agrees at 9 bases. There are 13 residues in the CDR3. V was clipped by 6 bases and J by 5 bases; unmatched bases: 4. Per germline, CDR1 SSHAT and CDR2 FNYEAQ (reference sequence). CDR3 sequence reads: CASSRDRDTEAFF. CDR3 nucleotide sequence: TGTGCCAGCAGTCGGGACAGGGATACTGAAGCTTTCTTT.

The chain uses TRBV10-3 and TRBJ2-7; the D gene is possibly TRBD2 (5 bases). Trimming shortened V by 10 bases and J by 3 bases, and 13 bases separated the two germline ends. This CDR3 region has 12 residues. CDR1 is ENHRY, CDR2 SYGVKD, per germline. CDR3 residues: CATYGLGYEQYF. For the CDR3, the DNA is TGTGCCACCTATGGACTGGGCTACGAGCAGTACTTC.

This chain uses TRBV21-1 with TRBJ1-6; the table's D call of TRBD1 was not tested on the DNA. TRBV21-1 is termed a pseudogene. The CDR3 has 17 amino acids. The CDR3: CASTPDRPSSYNSPLHF. The CDR3 nucleotides read TGTGCCAGCACCCCGGACAGGCCTAGCTCCTATAATTCACCCCTCCACTTT.

The chain is built from TRBV6-6 and TRBJ1-5; unclear D gene. Trimming shortened V by 0 bases and J by 1 base, and 7 bases separated the two germline ends. Looked up from germline, CDR1 is MNHNY and CDR2 is SVGAGI (reference sequence). This CDR3 contains 15 residues. The CDR3 DNA is TGTGCCAGCAGTTACTCGGTTTACAGCAATCAGCCCCAGCATTTT. Its translation: CASSYSVYSNQPQHF.

This chain joins TRBV6-5 and TRBJ2-3; no clear D. Germline assignment: CDR1 MNHEY and CDR2 SVGAGI. The CDR3 extends over 12 amino acids. Deletions cut 4 bases from V and 8 bases from J, with 10 bases between. The CDR3 nucleotides read TGTGCCAGCAGTTCCAGCCAAGGTACGCAGTATTTT. Protein: CASSSSQGTQYF.

V and J are TRBV4-2 and TRBJ2-3; D unclear. With 0 bases removed from V and 4 bases from J, the gap between germline ends came to 5 bases. CDR1 and CDR2 (germline): LGHNA, YNFKEQ. This CDR3 has 13 residues. The CDR3 DNA follows: TGTGCCAGCAGCCAAGAACGGTCAGATACGCAGTATTTT. Amino acid sequence: CASSQERSDTQYF.

The chain is built from TRBV5-6 and TRBJ2-3, with 7 positions matching TRBD2. The CDR3 covers 12 residues. V lost 1 base, J lost 10 bases, and 3 bases stayed unmatched. Germline CDR1 and CDR2: SGHDT and YYEEEE. CDR3 coding DNA: TGTGCCAGCAGCTTGACTAGCGAGGCGCAGTATTTT. Protein: CASSLTSEAQYF.

This chain connects TRBV2 to TRBJ1-4; D unclear. CDR1 SNHLY and CDR2 FYNNEI come from the germline V gene. Trimming removed 11 bases at V and 8 bases at J, with 21 bases between. The CDR3 is 14 amino acids. The CDR3 spells CALRPRKQAEKLFF. The CDR3 DNA reads as TGTGCCCTTAGACCCCGAAAGCAAGCAGAAAAACTGTTTTTT.

This clone was detected only a few times. This sequence joins TRBV5-4 and TRBJ1-2; D ambiguous. CDR3 length: 13 residues. The germline V and J ends were trimmed by 4 bases and 5 bases, with 12 bases remaining between them. Germline V gene data show CDR1 as SGHNT and CDR2 as YYREEE (reference sequence). The CDR3 nucleotides read TGTGCCAGCAGCCCGGAGGGAGCTTATGGCTACACCTTC. This gives the protein CASSPEGAYGYTF.

This chain joins TRBV13 and TRBJ1-3, with 8 bases matching TRBD1. The CDR3 sequence is 18 residues long. V gave up 5 bases and J gave up 0 bases; unmatched junction bases: 12. Looked up from germline, CDR1 is PRHDT and CDR2 is FYEKMQ (reference sequence). DNA for the CDR3: TGTGCCAGCAGCGACCAGGGACAGGAAATCGTCTCTGGAAACACCATATATTTT. Protein product: CASSDQGQEIVSGNTIYF.

This clone was seen a single time. Other DNA sequences from this sample encode an identical CDR3 as well. The chain joins TRBV18 to TRBJ2-2, with TRBD2 as a possible D gene (5 bases). Trimming cost V 6 bases and J 3 bases, with 5 bases left between them. The CDR3 covers 12 residues. Germline CDR1 reads KGHSH; CDR2 reads LQKENI. For the CDR3, the DNA is TGTGCCAGCTCGCGGGACACCGGGGAGCTGTTTTTT. This translates into CASSRDTGELFF.

The table lists this clone with a few counts. This chain uses TRBV12-5 with TRBJ1-1; no firm D call. Germline CDR1 is LGHNT and CDR2 is FRNRAP. V gave up 5 bases and J gave up 7 bases, with 11 bases separating them. This CDR3 contains 12 residues. The DNA of the CDR3 is TGTGCTAGTGGTCCTCGACTTGGTGAAGCTTTCTTT. Protein product: CASGPRLGEAFF.

The chain links TRBV30 to TRBJ1-2, with a tentative D call TRBD1 (5 bases). CDR1 is GTSNPN and CDR2 is SVGIG in the germline V gene (reference sequence). This CDR3 spans 13 amino acids. V was shortened by 8 bases and J by 1 base, with 14 bases between the two germline ends. CDR3 coding DNA: TGTGCCGCTCTTTCGGGGCGTAACTATGGCTACACCTTC. Translation gives CAALSGRNYGYTF.

This clone was observed many times. Other DNA sequences in this specimen translate into the identical CDR3. The chain employs TRBV7-9 and TRBJ2-3, with 10 nucleotides matching TRBD2. Germline V gives CDR1 SEHNR, CDR2 FQNEAQ (reference sequence). The CDR3 runs 14 residues. Trimming removed 5 bases from V and 3 bases from J; junction bases left unmatched: 2. CDR3 nucleotides: TGTGCCAGCAGCACTAGCGGGAATACAGATACGCAGTATTTT. This gives the protein CASSTSGNTDTQYF.

This chain links TRBV4-3 with TRBJ2-7; perhaps TRBD1 as D (6 bases). With 0 bases removed from V and 2 bases from J, the gap between germline ends came to 11 bases. Germline CDR1 LGHNA, CDR2 YSLEER. The CDR3 length is 15 residues. Here the CDR3 reads CASSQEGAQTYEQYF. For the CDR3, the DNA is TGCGCCAGCAGCCAAGAGGGGGCTCAGACCTACGAGCAGTACTTC.